This T cell receptor beta chain was observed in a study of OX40 agonist ivuxolimab in advanced cancers. Regarding the study as a whole: CD8+ T cells showed, on average, more clonal expansion than CD4+ cells.

Produced via immunoSEQ multiplex PCR; TCRdb's table is partial and in-frame only. The sample lists 70,000 to 80,000 clones; over 90% were seen once. Trimming pared 5 bases from V and 7 bases from J, leaving 11 bases between. Per germline, CDR1 MNHEY and CDR2 SMNVEV (reference sequence). There are 12 residues in the CDR3. As regards this clone: The antigen is not known.

This chain links TRBV27 with TRBJ2-5; D ambiguous. This sequence was found in an adult with an advanced solid tumor such as melanoma, head and neck, liver or kidney cancer. Material: CD4+ or CD8+ T cells sorted from blood, obtained in a trial of the OX40 agonist ivuxolimab. The CDR3 here is CASSKPHGTQYF. The CDR3, as DNA: TGTGCCAGCAGTAAGCCTCATGGGACCCAGTACTTC.